This TCR beta chain was recorded in a study of T cells after yellow fever vaccination. 5'RACE template switching added a universal primer site and UMIs to TCR cDNA. TCRdb reprocessed the 5' RACE reads via MiXCR and lists one record per CDR3 protein. The table lists roughly 240,000 distinct CDR3 sequences, around 6.7% of them singletons. V was clipped by 7 bases and J by 1 base, with 11 bases between them. Germline loops: CDR1 MNHEY, CDR2 SVGAGI. CDR3 length: 14 amino acids. Study outcomes and limitations: A small proportion of clonotypes was detected in both the CD4 and CD8 compartments. Bulk-population clonotypes that are abundant could appear as contaminants in FACS-sorted repertoires. Most primary-vaccination clones reappeared after the booster (about 95% CD4, 88% CD8).

This clonotype was found many times. Its antigen is undetermined. The input for sequencing was CD4+ T cells sorted from PBMCs, taken on the day of the yellow fever booster vaccination. The clonotype was recovered from a man between 25 and 39 years old who received the YFV17D yellow fever vaccine. The rearrangement links TRBV6-5 to TRBJ2-4; D unresolved. Here the CDR3 reads CASTFELAKNIQYF. The CDR3, as DNA: TGTGCCAGCACCTTTGAGTTGGCCAAAAACATTCAGTACTTC.